The next 22 T cell receptor beta chains were all read from a single sample in a study of beta chain features in type 1 diabetes. Since all of the isolated RNA was reverse transcribed, expressed TCRB transcripts were what got sequenced. TCRdb's copy holds only in-frame clones and misses some; the assay was immunoSEQ multiplex PCR. The sample has over 500,000 clones; 15% are singletons. Source material: naive CD4+ T cells from blood. The receptors come from a man aged 18-30 years in good health.

On this clone itself: Other DNA sequences within the sample encode an identical CDR3. V and J are TRBV7-9 and TRBJ2-7, with D perhaps matching TRBD1 or TRBD2 (5 bases each). V was shortened by 2 bases and J by 2 bases, with 10 bases between the two germline ends. Germline V gene data show CDR1 as SEHNR and CDR2 as FQNEAQ (reference sequence). The CDR3 runs 14 residues. The CDR3 region is CASSLSEGPYEQYF. CDR3 coding DNA: TGTGCCAGCAGCTTAAGTGAGGGACCCTACGAGCAGTACTTC.

The chain joins TRBV19 to TRBJ2-3; 7 bases are shared with TRBD2. CDR1 and CDR2 (germline): LNHDA, SQIVND (reference sequence). The CDR3 contains 16 residues. The V gene end was trimmed by 7 bases and the J gene end by 5 bases; junction bases not matched to a gene: 15. The CDR3 loop is CASTARWRGNKDTQYF. DNA of the CDR3: TGTGCCAGTACCGCCAGGTGGCGGGGGAATAAAGATACGCAGTATTTT.

This clone appeared a few times. The rearrangement uses TRBV19 and TRBJ1-2; 8 bases line up with TRBD1. The CDR3 is 15 amino acids. The V gene's germline CDR1 is LNHDA and CDR2 SQIVND (reference sequence). J was trimmed by 1 base and V by 9 bases; bases with no gene match: 10. CDR3 residues: CASSKGTGDNYGYTF. Written as DNA, the CDR3 is TGTGCCAGCTCCAAAGGGACAGGAGATAACTATGGCTACACCTTC. Full variable domain (rest looked up from reference TRBV19 and TRBJ1-2): DGGITQSPKYLFRKEGQNVTLSCEQNLNHDAMYWYRQDPGQGLRLIYYSQIVNDFQKGDIAEGYSVSREKKESFPLTVTSAQKNPTAFYLCASSKGTGDNYGYTFGSGTRLTVV.

This clone was seen more than once but under ten times. V and J are TRBV2 and TRBJ1-3; 7 nucleotides align to TRBD1. The CDR3 spans 14 residues. V gave up 5 bases and J gave up 2 bases; unmatched junction bases: 3. The germline gives CDR1 SNHLY, CDR2 FYNNEI. CDR3 nucleotide sequence: TGTGCCAGCAGTCCAGGGGGGACTGGAAACACCATATATTTT. The encoded protein is CASSPGGTGNTIYF.

The CDR3 nucleotides are TGTGCCAGCAGTCAAAGACAGGGTAACTATGGCTACACCTTC. Translated, it gives CASSQRQGNYGYTF. The chain employs TRBV28 and TRBJ1-2, with 7 bases lining up with TRBD1. Per the germline V gene, CDR1 is MDHEN and CDR2 is SYDVKM. The CDR3 is made up of 14 amino acids. V lost 5 bases to trimming and J lost 1 base; unmatched junction nucleotides: 4.

This clone was counted only a few times. The V and J genes are TRBV7-2 and TRBJ1-1; TRBD1 might be the D (6 bases). The CDR3 extends over 15 amino acids. Trimming stripped 1 base from V and 8 bases from J, with 17 bases between. Germline assignment: CDR1 SGHTA and CDR2 FQGNSA. CDR3 residues: CASSLESGAYFEAFF. As DNA, the CDR3 is TGTGCCAGCAGCTTAGAATCAGGGGCCTATTTCGAAGCTTTCTTT.

This clone came up a few times. The chain couples TRBV30 to TRBJ2-7; 7 bases are shared with TRBD1. Germline lookup yields CDR1 GTSNPN and CDR2 SVGIG (reference sequence). V was clipped by 5 bases and J by 2 bases; unmatched bases: 6. The CDR3 runs to 13 residues. The CDR3 bases are TGTGCCTGGGGAAGACAGGGAGCCTACGAGCAGTACTTC. Its protein is CAWGRQGAYEQYF.

This clone has more than one count but fewer than ten. This chain connects TRBV4-2 to TRBJ1-2; D is possibly TRBD1 (5 bases). CDR1 and CDR2 from the germline V gene are LGHNA and YNFKEQ. The V and J ends lost 0 bases and 5 bases respectively, with 13 bases between them. The CDR3 has 15 amino acids. This chain's CDR3 is CASSQESGNGYGYTF. CDR3 in DNA: TGTGCCAGCAGCCAAGAGTCAGGGAATGGGTATGGCTACACCTTC.

This clone was found a few times. This chain uses TRBV5-1 with TRBJ2-7; 9 nucleotides line up with TRBD2. This CDR3 has 15 amino acids. The J segment lost 3 bases and the V segment lost 0 bases, leaving 4 bases of the junction unmatched. CDR1 and CDR2 from the germline V gene are SGHRS and YFSETQ. The DNA of the CDR3 is TGCGCCAGCAGCTTGGGTAGTAGCGGGAGCTACGAGCAGTACTTC. Its protein is CASSLGSSGSYEQYF. Looking up the rest from reference TRBV5-1 and TRBJ2-7 gives the full variable domain: KAGVTQTPRYLIKTRGQQVTLSCSPISGHRSVSWYQQTPGQGLQFLFEYFSETQRNKGNFPGRFSGRQFSNSRSEMNVSTLELGDSALYLCASSLGSSGSYEQYFGPGTRLTVT.

This clone was recorded a few times. The chain is built from TRBV28 and TRBJ2-3, with D possibly TRBD1 on 5 matching bases. From germline, CDR1 is MDHEN and CDR2 SYDVKM. Trimming stripped 10 bases from V and 2 bases from J, with 10 bases between. The CDR3 extends over 12 amino acids. CDR3 sequence reads: CATTGYTDTQYF. CDR3 DNA sequence: TGTGCCACCACAGGATACACAGATACGCAGTATTTT.

V usage is TRBV5-1 and J usage is TRBJ2-7; D is uncertain. The germline V gene has CDR1 SGHRS and CDR2 YFSETQ. Trimming stripped 2 bases from V and 6 bases from J, with 15 bases between. The CDR3 spans 14 residues. For the CDR3, the DNA is TGCGCCAGCAGCTTTTTGGGCTCCACCCGCGAGCAGTACTTC. Residues: CASSFLGSTREQYF.

This clone was observed a few times. This chain joins TRBV29-1 and TRBJ1-2; 7 nucleotides agree with TRBD1. The junction had 10 bases not matched to a gene; V was cut back by 2 bases and J by 7 bases. The CDR3 sequence is 14 residues long. CDR1 SQVTM and CDR2 ANQGSEA come from the germline V gene. The CDR3 spells CSVESSDRVGGYTF. Written as DNA, the CDR3 is TGCAGCGTTGAATCTTCCGACAGGGTCGGTGGCTACACCTTC.

This clone was seen only a few times. The chain couples TRBV6-5 to TRBJ1-3; D gene uncertain. Germline V gives CDR1 MNHEY, CDR2 SVGAGI. Trimming stripped 2 bases from V and 7 bases from J, with 3 bases between. This CDR3 has 11 amino acids. The chain's CDR3 is CASSYMNTIYF. The CDR3 coding sequence is TGTGCCAGCAGTTACATGAACACCATATATTTT.

The V gene is TRBV15, the J gene TRBJ2-1, with 9 bases matching TRBD1. V lost 0 bases, J lost 7 bases, and 10 bases stayed unmatched. This CDR3 contains 17 residues. Germline CDR1 and CDR2: LNHNV and YYDKDF (reference sequence). CDR3 residues: CATSRDLTGGLKNEQFF. The CDR3 DNA follows: TGTGCCACCAGCAGAGATCTAACAGGGGGCCTGAAGAATGAGCAGTTCTTC.

The chain links TRBV5-6 to TRBJ1-1, with D unclear. Per the germline V gene, CDR1 is SGHDT and CDR2 is YYEEEE. The CDR3 runs to 12 residues. The ends were cut back, 4 bases at V and 8 bases at J, with 12 bases in the middle. The CDR3 sequence is CASSRREWEAFF. Written as DNA, the CDR3 is TGTGCCAGCAGCCGCCGGGAGTGGGAAGCTTTCTTT.

This chain connects TRBV6-6 to TRBJ1-1; perhaps TRBD1 as D (5 bases). Germline V gives CDR1 MNHNY, CDR2 SVGAGI (reference sequence). Trimming removed 6 bases at V and 3 bases at J, with 17 bases between. The CDR3 spans 15 residues. This CDR3 reads CASRYGPQGYTEAFF. CDR3 DNA sequence: TGTGCCAGCAGATACGGCCCCCAGGGTTACACTGAAGCTTTCTTT.

The DNA of the CDR3 is TGTGCCAGCCACCTCCAGGGAGGCTACTTCTATGGCTACACCTTC. Translation gives CASHLQGGYFYGYTF. The genes are TRBV19 and TRBJ1-2, with TRBD1 as a possible D gene (5 bases). The CDR3 is 15 residues long. Looked up from germline, CDR1 is LNHDA and CDR2 is SQIVND (reference sequence). Trimming shortened V by 9 bases and J by 4 bases, and 21 bases separated the two germline ends. The complete variable domain, with remaining parts taken from reference TRBV19 and TRBJ1-2, reads DGGITQSPKYLFRKEGQNVTLSCEQNLNHDAMYWYRQDPGQGLRLIYYSQIVNDFQKGDIAEGYSVSREKKESFPLTVTSAQKNPTAFYLCASHLQGGYFYGYTFGSGTRLTVV.

The DNA for the CDR3 is TGTGCCAGCAGTTACGAGGGAGCAACTAATGAAAAACTGTTTTTT. Amino acid sequence: CASSYEGATNEKLFF. The V and J genes are TRBV6-6 and TRBJ1-4, with D unresolved. V lost 2 bases to trimming and J lost 0 bases, with 7 bases between them. The CDR3 is made up of 15 amino acids. Per germline, CDR1 MNHNY and CDR2 SVGAGI (reference sequence).

The table lists this clone with a few counts. The chain carries TRBV2 and TRBJ2-2; D not resolved. Germline V CDR1 and CDR2: SNHLY, FYNNEI. The CDR3 is 13 amino acids. Trimming stripped 6 bases from V and 5 bases from J, with 10 bases between. The CDR3 nucleotides read TGTGCCAGCAGAAGGGAAGCTACCGGGGAGCTGTTTTTT. This encodes CASRREATGELFF.

J is TRBJ1-4 and V is TRBV7-9, with TRBD1 identical over 9 bases. The CDR3 loop spans 14 amino acids. Unmatched junction bases numbered 4, after V lost 4 bases and J lost 7 bases. The germline CDR1 and CDR2 sequences are SEHNR and FQNEAQ (reference sequence). The CDR3 is CASSSLDRGEKLFF. As DNA, the CDR3 is TGTGCCAGCAGCTCTTTGGACAGGGGTGAAAAACTGTTTTTT. Drawing the rest from reference TRBV7-9 and TRBJ1-4, the complete variable domain is DTGVSQNPRHKITKRGQNVTFRCDPISEHNRLYWYRQTLGQGPEFLTYFQNEAQLEKSRLLSDRFSAERPKGSFSTLEIQRTEQGDSAMYLCASSSLDRGEKLFFGSGTQLSVL.

This clone showed up just a few times. The CDR3 DNA reads TGTGCCAGCAGCCAGTCCCGATATGGCTACACCTTC. This codes for CASSQSRYGYTF. The chain joins TRBV14 to TRBJ1-2; D is uncertain. The length of the CDR3 is 12 residues. Germline values: CDR1 SGHDN, CDR2 FVKESK. The ends were cut back, 3 bases at V and 5 bases at J, with 7 bases in the middle.

The chain is built from TRBV7-3 and TRBJ2-2; D perhaps matches TRBD1 (5 bases). The V gene lost 3 bases and the J gene lost 7 bases, with 15 bases spanning the gap. The CDR3 spans 15 residues. The germline gives CDR1 SGHTA, CDR2 FQGTGA. The CDR3 region is CASSLQGPDNGELFF. Here the CDR3 DNA reads TGTGCCAGCAGCTTGCAGGGCCCTGACAACGGGGAGCTGTTTTTT.